These T cell receptor beta chains were read from a single sample in a study of cytomegalovirus exposure and HLA in healthy donors. Measured with immunoSEQ multiplex PCR; TCRdb has only the in-frame clones, and not every one. In the table there are about 150,000 clones, roughly 70% of which are singletons. Sequenced material: PBMCs. These receptor sequences come from a male donor in good health and CMV-seronegative. Each CDR3 is given with its conserved first and last residue. D genes are given only for firm matches. Clone sizes are given selectively: once, few, many, or a class where the clone is expanded.

v_call: TRBV27; clone_size: -; d_call: TRBD2; j_call: TRBJ2-7; cdr3_nt: TGTGCCAGCAGTCGGCCTAGCGGGGGGTTAGGCGAGCAGTACTTC; cdr3_aa: CASSRPSGGLGEQYF
v_call: TRBV5-1; clone_size: -; d_call: -; j_call: TRBJ2-1; cdr3_nt: TGCGCCAGCAGCTTGACCGGTCTCTCCTACAATGAGCAGTTCTTC; cdr3_aa: CASSLTGLSYNEQFF
v_call: TRBV5-4; clone_size: few; d_call: TRBD2; j_call: TRBJ2-3; cdr3_nt: TGTGCCAGCACCCAAGCGGGGGGCACAGATACGCAGTATTTT; cdr3_aa: CASTQAGGTDTQYF
v_call: TRBV19; clone_size: -; d_call: -; j_call: TRBJ2-7; cdr3_nt: TGTGCCAGTTCACGACAGGAGAGCTCCTACGAGCAGTACTTC; cdr3_aa: CASSRQESSYEQYF
v_call: TRBV6-1; clone_size: once; d_call: -; j_call: TRBJ2-7; cdr3_nt: TGTGCCAGCAGTAAACCTACTCCTCCCTACGAGCAGTACTTC; cdr3_aa: CASSKPTPPYEQYF
v_call: TRBV28; clone_size: once; d_call: -; j_call: TRBJ2-7; cdr3_nt: TGTGCCAGCAGTCTCCTTCTATGGGAGCAGTACTTC; cdr3_aa: CASSLLLWEQYF
v_call: TRBV28; clone_size: -; d_call: -; j_call: TRBJ1-6; cdr3_nt: TGTGCCAGCAGTTCGCATAGGGACTGGGCGGGGTCACCCCTCCACTTT; cdr3_aa: CASSSHRDWAGSPLHF
v_call: TRBV2; clone_size: -; d_call: TRBD1; j_call: TRBJ2-2; cdr3_nt: TGTGCCAGCGAGGACAGGGGCGGCGGGGAGCTGTTTTTT; cdr3_aa: CASEDRGGGELFF
v_call: TRBV30; clone_size: -; d_call: -; j_call: TRBJ2-7; cdr3_nt: TGTGCCTGGAGCGGGCTGGACACGGGCTCCTACGAGCAGTACTTC; cdr3_aa: CAWSGLDTGSYEQYF
v_call: TRBV27; clone_size: few; d_call: -; j_call: TRBJ1-1; cdr3_nt: TGTGCCAGCAGTTTAGAACACCCCCTCAATACCGTGAACACTGAAGCTTTCTTT; cdr3_aa: CASSLEHPLNTVNTEAFF
v_call: TRBV7-9; clone_size: -; d_call: -; j_call: TRBJ2-6; cdr3_nt: TGTGCCAGCAGCGAACGACAGGTTAGCTCTGGGGCCAACGTCCTGACTTTC; cdr3_aa: CASSERQVSSGANVLTF
v_call: TRBV28; clone_size: -; d_call: TRBD2; j_call: TRBJ2-3; cdr3_nt: TGTGCCAGCACCTCCCGGGCGGGGGGGCGCGCAGATACGCAGTATTTT; cdr3_aa: CASTSRAGGRADTQYF
v_call: TRBV7-2; clone_size: -; d_call: -; j_call: TRBJ2-2; cdr3_nt: TGTGCCGTCCTGGGGACACAGAACACCGGGGAGCTGTTTTTT; cdr3_aa: CAVLGTQNTGELFF
v_call: TRBV7-9; clone_size: -; d_call: TRBD2; j_call: TRBJ2-7; cdr3_nt: TGTTCCAGCAGCTCTCCGGGGGGAGGGACCTACGAGCAGTACTTC; cdr3_aa: CSSSSPGGGTYEQYF
v_call: TRBV5-1; clone_size: once; d_call: TRBD2; j_call: TRBJ2-3; cdr3_nt: TGCGCCAGCAGCTTGGCGACTAGCGGGGGGGGCACAGATACGCAGTATTTT; cdr3_aa: CASSLATSGGGTDTQYF
v_call: TRBV6-1; clone_size: -; d_call: TRBD1; j_call: TRBJ2-2; cdr3_nt: TGTGCCAGCAGGGGGGACAGAAACACCGGGGAGCTGTTTTTT; cdr3_aa: CASRGDRNTGELFF
v_call: TRBV6-4; clone_size: -; d_call: -; j_call: TRBJ2-5; cdr3_nt: TGTGCCAGCAGGGACTATACAGGGTACCAAGAGACCCAGTACTTC; cdr3_aa: CASRDYTGYQETQYF
v_call: TRBV6-1; clone_size: -; d_call: -; j_call: TRBJ2-5; cdr3_nt: TGTGCCAGCAGGGACAGCGCCCTACTCCAAGAGACCCAGTACTTC; cdr3_aa: CASRDSALLQETQYF
v_call: TRBV28; clone_size: -; d_call: TRBD2; j_call: TRBJ2-7; cdr3_nt: TGTGCCAGCAGTCCCCCGGGGAGCGGGAGCTACGAGCAGTACTTC; cdr3_aa: CASSPPGSGSYEQYF
v_call: TRBV30; clone_size: -; d_call: -; j_call: TRBJ2-2; cdr3_nt: TGTGCCTGGAGTGAGAGCACCGGGGAGCTGTTTTTT; cdr3_aa: CAWSESTGELFF
v_call: TRBV7-9; clone_size: once; d_call: -; j_call: TRBJ2-5; cdr3_nt: TGTGCCAGCAGCCCTTTCGTTCAGGCGAGAGAGACCCAGTACTTC; cdr3_aa: CASSPFVQARETQYF
v_call: TRBV11-1; clone_size: -; d_call: -; j_call: TRBJ1-1; cdr3_nt: TGTGCCAGCAGCTTAGAACAGGGAACTGAAGCTTTCTTT; cdr3_aa: CASSLEQGTEAFF
v_call: TRBV27; clone_size: once; d_call: TRBD1; j_call: TRBJ2-3; cdr3_nt: TGTGCCACCCCGGGACAGGGGGTTTGTGCAGATACGCAGTATTTT; cdr3_aa: CATPGQGVCADTQYF
v_call: TRBV6-1; clone_size: -; d_call: -; j_call: TRBJ1-1; cdr3_nt: TGTGCCAGCAGTATCCAGGGAAACACTGAAGCTTTCTTT; cdr3_aa: CASSIQGNTEAFF
v_call: TRBV7-3; clone_size: few; d_call: -; j_call: TRBJ1-1; cdr3_nt: TGTGCCAGCAGCTTAGAGCAGAACACTGAAGCTTTCTTT; cdr3_aa: CASSLEQNTEAFF
v_call: TRBV7-2; clone_size: -; d_call: -; j_call: TRBJ2-3; cdr3_nt: TGTGCCAGCAGCTCCCCTCGTCCGTGGGCGAAGGATACGCAGTATTTT; cdr3_aa: CASSSPRPWAKDTQYF
v_call: TRBV4-1; clone_size: few; d_call: -; j_call: TRBJ2-1; cdr3_nt: TGCGCCAGCAGCCACGTAGACATCCTCTCCTACAATGAGCAGTTCTTC; cdr3_aa: CASSHVDILSYNEQFF
v_call: TRBV5-1; clone_size: -; d_call: -; j_call: TRBJ2-2; cdr3_nt: TGCGCCAGCAGCCCACAGGGCTTCACCGGGGAGCTGTTTTTT; cdr3_aa: CASSPQGFTGELFF
v_call: TRBV28; clone_size: -; d_call: -; j_call: TRBJ2-5; cdr3_nt: TGTGCCAGCAGTAGAGGGTTGGAGACCCAGTACTTC; cdr3_aa: CASSRGLETQYF
v_call: TRBV11-2; clone_size: -; d_call: TRBD1; j_call: TRBJ1-6; cdr3_nt: TGTGCCAGCAGCTTAGAAGGGGACAGGGGTTGGTTTTCACCCCTCCACTTT; cdr3_aa: CASSLEGDRGWFSPLHF
v_call: TRBV6-1; clone_size: -; d_call: TRBD1; j_call: TRBJ2-5; cdr3_nt: TGTGCCAGCAGTGAGGGGACAGCCCAGGCCCAGTACTTC; cdr3_aa: CASSEGTAQAQYF
v_call: TRBV28; clone_size: -; d_call: -; j_call: TRBJ2-2; cdr3_nt: TGTGCCAGCAAGTCGGTACAGGGAAGGACGAACACCGGGGAGCTGTTTTTT; cdr3_aa: CASKSVQGRTNTGELFF
v_call: TRBV30; clone_size: -; d_call: -; j_call: TRBJ1-2; cdr3_nt: TGTGCCTGGAGCACGGGACTGCTTTTCGGCTACACCTTC; cdr3_aa: CAWSTGLLFGYTF
v_call: TRBV29-1; clone_size: -; d_call: TRBD2; j_call: TRBJ2-3; cdr3_nt: TGCAGCGTTGCGGGAGGGCCAGAAGATACGCAGTATTTT; cdr3_aa: CSVAGGPEDTQYF
v_call: TRBV7-2; clone_size: -; d_call: TRBD1; j_call: TRBJ1-2; cdr3_nt: TGTGCCAGCAGCTCTAACAGGGGAGCTAACTATGGCTACACCTTC; cdr3_aa: CASSSNRGANYGYTF
v_call: TRBV7-2; clone_size: -; d_call: -; j_call: TRBJ2-5; cdr3_nt: TGTGCCAGCAGCCTACGTCTAGGAGCACTGAGAGGGGAGACCCAGTACTTC; cdr3_aa: CASSLRLGALRGETQYF
v_call: TRBV11-3; clone_size: -; d_call: TRBD1; j_call: TRBJ2-7; cdr3_nt: TGTGCCAGCAGCGTATGGGGACAGGGGGAATACGAGCAGTACTTC; cdr3_aa: CASSVWGQGEYEQYF
v_call: TRBV30; clone_size: -; d_call: -; j_call: TRBJ1-5; cdr3_nt: TGTGCCTGTGACAGGTCCAACGGGCCCCAGCATTTT; cdr3_aa: CACDRSNGPQHF
v_call: TRBV7-9; clone_size: -; d_call: -; j_call: TRBJ2-5; cdr3_nt: TGTGCCAGCAGCTTACCAGGGCCAGAGACCCAGTACTTC; cdr3_aa: CASSLPGPETQYF
v_call: TRBV5-1; clone_size: -; d_call: -; j_call: TRBJ2-1; cdr3_nt: TGCGCCAGCAGCTCCTCGCCCCCCCCTCAGGGCGATGAGCAGTTCTTC; cdr3_aa: CASSSSPPPQGDEQFF
v_call: TRBV28; clone_size: -; d_call: TRBD2; j_call: TRBJ2-7; cdr3_nt: TGTGCCAGCAGTTTATTACAGCGGGGGGCCCCCCGCGAGCAGTACTTC; cdr3_aa: CASSLLQRGAPREQYF
v_call: TRBV9; clone_size: -; d_call: TRBD1; j_call: TRBJ1-3; cdr3_nt: TGTGCCAGCAGCACACCGACAGGGGGTTCTGGAAACACCATATATTTT; cdr3_aa: CASSTPTGGSGNTIYF
v_call: TRBV7-6; clone_size: -; d_call: -; j_call: TRBJ2-6; cdr3_nt: TGTGCCAGCTCCACATACCAGGCAGGGCTGGCTGGGGCCAACGTCCTGACTTTC; cdr3_aa: CASSTYQAGLAGANVLTF
v_call: TRBV18; clone_size: -; d_call: TRBD2; j_call: TRBJ2-1; cdr3_nt: TGTGCCAGCTCACCAAGGCCCCAAGCGGGGGACAATGAGCAGTTCTTC; cdr3_aa: CASSPRPQAGDNEQFF
v_call: TRBV6-1; clone_size: -; d_call: -; j_call: TRBJ1-3; cdr3_nt: TGTGCCAGCAGTCAAGAACTCTTCTCTGGAAACACCATATATTTT; cdr3_aa: CASSQELFSGNTIYF
v_call: TRBV7-9; clone_size: few; d_call: -; j_call: TRBJ1-5; cdr3_nt: TGTGCCAGCAGCCCAAGGGGGGGAAATCAGCCCCAGCATTTT; cdr3_aa: CASSPRGGNQPQHF
v_call: TRBV5-4; clone_size: few; d_call: -; j_call: TRBJ1-3; cdr3_nt: TGTGCCAGCAGCTTACCATCGGTCGACTCTGGAAACACCATATATTTT; cdr3_aa: CASSLPSVDSGNTIYF
v_call: TRBV28; clone_size: -; d_call: -; j_call: TRBJ1-1; cdr3_nt: TGTGCCAGCAGCAATGGACAGCTGATGAACACTGAAGCTTTCTTT; cdr3_aa: CASSNGQLMNTEAFF
v_call: TRBV12-5; clone_size: -; d_call: -; j_call: TRBJ2-2; cdr3_nt: TGTGCTAGTGGTTTGATTTCAGGGAAAGACACCGGGGAGCTGTTTTTT; cdr3_aa: CASGLISGKDTGELFF
v_call: TRBV13; clone_size: -; d_call: TRBD1; j_call: TRBJ2-7; cdr3_nt: TGTGCCAGCAGCTTAGGCCAGGGGGCAGGTTACGAGCAGTACTTC; cdr3_aa: CASSLGQGAGYEQYF
v_call: TRBV15; clone_size: -; d_call: -; j_call: TRBJ2-1; cdr3_nt: TGTGCCACCAGCAGAGGGGGGGATGAGCAGTTCTTC; cdr3_aa: CATSRGGDEQFF
v_call: TRBV7-3; clone_size: -; d_call: -; j_call: TRBJ2-5; cdr3_nt: TGTGCCAGCAGCTTAATCAGCCAAGAGACCCAGTACTTC; cdr3_aa: CASSLISQETQYF
v_call: TRBV7-8; clone_size: -; d_call: -; j_call: TRBJ2-3; cdr3_nt: TGTGCCAGCAGCTTAGCGGGGCCTAGCACAGATACGCAGTATTTT; cdr3_aa: CASSLAGPSTDTQYF
v_call: TRBV11-3; clone_size: -; d_call: -; j_call: TRBJ2-3; cdr3_nt: TGTGCCAGCAGCTCTTCGAGCCGAATCTTCTGGTATGATACGCAGTATTTT; cdr3_aa: CASSSSSRIFWYDTQYF
v_call: TRBV28; clone_size: -; d_call: TRBD1; j_call: TRBJ1-1; cdr3_nt: TGTGCCAGCACCGAGAGCCTGAACCCGGGACAGAGAAAAGCTTTCTTT; cdr3_aa: CASTESLNPGQRKAFF
v_call: TRBV28; clone_size: -; d_call: TRBD1; j_call: TRBJ2-7; cdr3_nt: TGTGCCAGCAGTTTATGGGGCGGGACAGGAGGCGAGCAGTACTTC; cdr3_aa: CASSLWGGTGGEQYF
v_call: TRBV6-6; clone_size: -; d_call: -; j_call: TRBJ1-3; cdr3_nt: TGTGCCAGCAGCTACATAGGAGTCTCTGGAAACACCATATATTTT; cdr3_aa: CASSYIGVSGNTIYF
v_call: TRBV27; clone_size: once; d_call: -; j_call: TRBJ1-5; cdr3_nt: TGTGCCAGCAGTTCAAGGGGGTATAGCAATCAGCCCCAGCATTTT; cdr3_aa: CASSSRGYSNQPQHF
v_call: TRBV4-1; clone_size: -; d_call: TRBD2; j_call: TRBJ2-3; cdr3_nt: TGCGCCAGCAGCCAGAAGGAGCCGGGACTAGCGACAGATACGCAGTATTTT; cdr3_aa: CASSQKEPGLATDTQYF
v_call: TRBV6-4; clone_size: few; d_call: TRBD2; j_call: TRBJ2-1; cdr3_nt: TGTGCCAGCAGTGACACTAGCGGGACCTACAATGAGCAGTTCTTC; cdr3_aa: CASSDTSGTYNEQFF